This is a list of T cell receptor beta chains from one sample in a study of blood T cells in healthy people across ages. TCRdb called the 5' RACE reads again in MiXCR, with one record for every CDR3 protein. The profile shows fewer than 1,000,000 distinct CDR3 sequences, under 45% of them singletons. Sample: blood. The receptor source for this set is a man aged 60-69 years in good health. CDR3s include the opening cysteine and the closing phenylalanine or tryptophan. The D gene is left open where the match is weak. Clone size is shown for a subset of rows, as once, few, many or a class of expanded clone.

size,J,V,D,CDR3,DNA
NA,TRBJ2-1,TRBV27,NA,CASTPEGTYSYNEQFF,TGTGCCAGCACCCCGGAGGGGACTTACTCCTACAATGAGCAGTTCTTC
NA,TRBJ2-1,TRBV18,TRBD1,CASSENTGVYNEQFF,TGTGCCAGCTCAGAAAACACAGGGGTCTACAATGAGCAGTTCTTC
NA,TRBJ2-2,TRBV6-2/TRBV6-3,TRBD1,CASIPGPGQKVTGELFF,TGTGCCAGCATTCCCGGTCCGGGACAGAAAGTTACCGGGGAGCTGTTTTTT
few,TRBJ2-7,TRBV7-7,NA,CASSLEVGYEQYF,TGTGCTAGCAGCTTAGAAGTAGGCTACGAGCAGTACTTC
NA,TRBJ2-2,TRBV30,TRBD1,CAWSVQGAGELFF,TGTGCCTGGAGTGTACAGGGGGCCGGGGAGCTGTTTTTT
few,TRBJ2-3,TRBV20-1,TRBD1,CSATSVLPETQGKLDTQYF,TGCAGTGCTACTTCTGTGCTCCCGGAAACACAGGGGAAATTGGATACGCAGTATTTT
few,TRBJ1-1,TRBV16,NA,CASSQSIVEGTEAFF,TGTGCCAGCAGCCAATCGATTGTAGAGGGAACTGAAGCTTTCTTT
NA,TRBJ2-7,TRBV10-2,NA,CASGLSGYYNEQYF,TGCGCCAGCGGACTTAGCGGATACTACAATGAGCAGTACTTC
few,TRBJ2-7,TRBV5-1,TRBD1,CASSRGQPTTVHEQYF,TGCGCCAGCAGCAGGGGACAGCCGACCACGGTACACGAGCAGTACTTC
NA,TRBJ2-1,TRBV11-2,TRBD1,CASSYRQGSNEQFF,TGTGCCAGCAGTTATAGACAGGGAAGCAATGAGCAGTTCTTC
few,TRBJ1-2,TRBV29-1,NA,CSVERPSNYGYTF,TGCAGCGTTGAAAGACCTTCAAACTATGGCTACACCTTC
once,TRBJ1-5,TRBV4-2,TRBD1,CASSQGDRVYQPQHF,TGTGCCAGCAGCCAGGGGGACAGGGTTTATCAGCCCCAGCATTTT
few,TRBJ1-5,TRBV20-1,TRBD1,CSAKTGGGAQPQHF,TGCAGTGCGAAGACAGGGGGCGGGGCTCAGCCCCAGCATTTT
many,TRBJ2-7,TRBV4-3,TRBD2,CASSNGGVDEQYF,TGCGCCAGCAGCAACGGGGGGGTCGACGAGCAGTACTTC
few,TRBJ2-7,TRBV7-9,NA,CASSWVEDRSYEQYF,TGTGCCAGCAGCTGGGTGGAGGACAGATCCTACGAGCAGTACTTC
NA,TRBJ2-4,TRBV20-1,NA,CSALLQEQYF,TGCAGTGCCCTCCTCCAAGAGCAGTACTTC
few,TRBJ1-4,TRBV2,NA,CASSDRQGRNEKLFF,TGTGCCAGCAGTGATCGGCAGGGGAGGAATGAAAAACTGTTTTTT
NA,TRBJ2-5,TRBV11-3,NA,CASSHGRNKETQYF,TGTGCCAGCAGCCACGGACGGAATAAAGAGACCCAGTACTTC
NA,TRBJ2-7,TRBV11-1,TRBD1,CASSGPGQGNYEQYF,TGTGCCAGCAGCGGACCGGGACAGGGAAACTACGAGCAGTACTTC
many,TRBJ2-1,TRBV15,NA,CATSTSFEEQFF,TGTGCCACCAGCACGAGTTTTGAAGAGCAGTTCTTC
NA,TRBJ1-4,TRBV10-3,NA,CAISESGGTNERLFF,TGTGCCATCAGTGAGTCGGGCGGCACAAATGAAAGACTGTTTTTT
few,TRBJ2-5,TRBV4-3,TRBD2,CASSHGLAGGPSETQYF,TGCGCCAGCAGCCATGGACTAGCGGGGGGGCCCTCAGAGACCCAGTACTTC
NA,TRBJ2-5,TRBV28,TRBD2,CASSSWGAGGQETQYF,TGTGCCAGCAGCTCCTGGGGTGCGGGAGGTCAAGAGACCCAGTACTTC
few,TRBJ1-5,TRBV4-3,TRBD1,CASSPGTGKEQPQHF,TGCGCCAGCAGCCCGGGGACAGGCAAAGAGCAGCCCCAGCATTTT
NA,TRBJ1-1,TRBV6-2/TRBV6-3,NA,CASSRHMDTEAFF,TGTGCCAGCAGCCGACATATGGACACTGAAGCTTTCTTT
NA,TRBJ2-7,TRBV20-1,TRBD1,CSAPGQEIYEQYF,TGCAGTGCTCCGGGACAGGAGATCTACGAGCAGTACTTC
NA,TRBJ2-7,TRBV29-1,TRBD2,CSVVPGLVTPPYF,TGCAGCGTCGTACCGGGACTAGTAACCCCCCCGTACTTC
few,TRBJ2-7,TRBV20-1,TRBD1,CSAQRARGPREQYF,TGCAGTGCCCAACGAGCGAGGGGGCCCCGCGAGCAGTACTTC
few,TRBJ2-1,TRBV4-1,NA,CASSQERFNEQFF,TGCGCCAGCAGCCAAGAGCGGTTCAATGAGCAGTTCTTC
NA,TRBJ1-6,TRBV2,NA,CASSETVSRLYVNSPLHF,TGTGCCAGCAGTGAGACAGTGTCTCGACTTTATGTTAATTCACCCCTCCACTTT
few,TRBJ2-3,TRBV6-2/TRBV6-3,TRBD1,CASSYSPGTVIFTDTQYF,TGTGCCAGCAGTTATTCCCCTGGGACAGTGATTTTCACAGATACGCAGTATTTT
NA,TRBJ2-3,TRBV6-5,TRBD2,CASSEGLAGADTQYF,TGTGCCAGCAGCGAAGGACTAGCGGGGGCGGATACGCAGTATTTT
NA,TRBJ2-4,TRBV9,NA,CASSRGRGRADIQYF,TGTGCCAGCAGTAGGGGTCGGGGTCGCGCAGACATTCAGTACTTC
NA,TRBJ2-1,TRBV4-1,TRBD2,CASSHRTSGSCNEQFF,TGCGCCAGCAGCCATCGGACTAGCGGGAGCTGCAATGAGCAGTTCTTC
once,TRBJ1-3,TRBV20-1,NA,CSARVAQGSGNTIYF,TGCAGTGCTAGAGTCGCACAGGGATCTGGAAACACCATATATTTT
NA,TRBJ2-5,TRBV11-2,TRBD1,CASSTGTAWRETQYF,TGTGCCAGCAGCACCGGGACAGCCTGGAGAGAGACCCAGTACTTC
NA,TRBJ1-2,TRBV12-3/TRBV12-4,NA,CASSSNSGTIYGYTF,TGTGCCAGCAGTTCTAATTCCGGGACAATCTATGGCTACACCTTC
NA,TRBJ1-1,TRBV5-1,NA,CASSLEWNTGSEAFF,TGCGCCAGCAGCTTGGAGTGGAACACTGGGTCTGAAGCTTTCTTT
NA,TRBJ2-1,TRBV20-1,NA,CSAPLLGLSYNEQFF,TGCAGCGCACCGTTACTGGGATTATCCTACAATGAGCAGTTCTTC
NA,TRBJ2-7,TRBV6-2/TRBV6-3,TRBD1,CVSSSGTGGYYNEQYF,TGTGTCAGCAGTTCCGGAACAGGGGGTTACTACAATGAGCAGTACTTC
few,TRBJ2-7,TRBV15,TRBD2,CATSRDLGGVSYEQYF,TGTGCCACCAGCAGAGATTTGGGGGGGGTCTCCTACGAGCAGTACTTC
many,TRBJ2-7,TRBV7-9,NA,CASSAGTSYEQYF,TGTGCCAGCAGTGCCGGGACTTCCTACGAGCAGTACTTC
few,TRBJ2-1,TRBV29-1,NA,CSVAQEFVQFF,TGCAGCGTCGCACAGGAATTTGTGCAGTTCTTC